The present TCR beta chain was sequenced within a study of blood T cell repertoires in COVID-19. Per the authors' pipeline: How many nucleated cells were present was estimated from reference gene primer amplification. Libraries were prepared by immunoSEQ multiplex PCR; TCRdb keeps only in-frame clonotypes and omits some of them. V, J and clone size reflect that table, while D and trimming were determined from the DNA. The sample has 150,000 or so clones; roughly 91% are singletons. Germline CDR1 and CDR2: SGHRS and YFSETQ. The CDR3 totals 14 residues. Unmatched junction bases numbered 5, after V lost 4 bases and J lost 2 bases. This clone was observed a single time. This sample includes further DNA sequences coding for the same CDR3.

This clonotype was sampled from a man aged 55-75 years with active or convalescent COVID-19. The sample taken for sequencing was peripheral blood. The chain combines TRBV5-1 with TRBJ2-7; 8 bases line up with TRBD1. CDR3 coding DNA: TGCGCCAGCAGCCCCGGGACAGGCACCTACGAGCAGTACTTC. This gives the protein CASSPGTGTYEQYF.